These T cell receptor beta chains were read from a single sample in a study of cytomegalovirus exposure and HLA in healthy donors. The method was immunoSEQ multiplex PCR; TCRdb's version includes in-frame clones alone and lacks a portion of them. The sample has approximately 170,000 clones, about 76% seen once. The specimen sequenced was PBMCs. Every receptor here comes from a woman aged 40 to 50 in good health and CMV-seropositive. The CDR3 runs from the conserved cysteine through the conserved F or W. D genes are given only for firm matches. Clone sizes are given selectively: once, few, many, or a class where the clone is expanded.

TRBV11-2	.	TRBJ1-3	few	TGTGCCAGCACCGCTCCGCGCTCTGGAAACACCATATATTTT	CASTAPRSGNTIYF
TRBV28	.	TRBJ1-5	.	TGTGCCAGCGGGGTGGGGGGGTATAGCAATCAGCCCCAGCATTTT	CASGVGGYSNQPQHF
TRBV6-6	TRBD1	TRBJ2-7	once	TGTGCCAGCAGCGGGGGGACAGGGCGGTCCTACGAGCAGTACTTC	CASSGGTGRSYEQYF
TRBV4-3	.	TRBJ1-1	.	TGCGCCAGCAGCCAAGCCGGGAACACTGAAGCTTTCTTT	CASSQAGNTEAFF
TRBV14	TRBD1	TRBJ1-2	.	TGTGCCAGCAGCCAAGTCAGGGGGAACTATGGCTACACCTTC	CASSQVRGNYGYTF
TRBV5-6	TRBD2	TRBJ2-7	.	TGTGCCAGCAGTTCCCCGGGGGGGGAGAGCTCCTACGAGCAGTACTTC	CASSSPGGESSYEQYF
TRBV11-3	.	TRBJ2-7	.	TGTGCCAGCAGCTTAGGGGGCGGATACGAGCAGTACTTC	CASSLGGGYEQYF
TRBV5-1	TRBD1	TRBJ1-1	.	TGCGCCAGCAGCACCGGGACAGGCGATAACACTGAAGCTTTCTTT	CASSTGTGDNTEAFF
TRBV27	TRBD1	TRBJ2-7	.	TGTGCCAGCAGTTTAACAGGGGTCTACGAGCAGTACTTC	CASSLTGVYEQYF
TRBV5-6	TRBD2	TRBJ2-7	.	TGTGCCAGCAGCTTGAAGAGGGCTAGCGGGAGGACCGACTACGAGCAGTACTTC	CASSLKRASGRTDYEQYF
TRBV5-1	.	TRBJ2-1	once	TGCGCCAGCAGCTTGAACAGGGTGGGATACAATGAGCAGTTCTTC	CASSLNRVGYNEQFF
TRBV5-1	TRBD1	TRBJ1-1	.	TGCGCCAGCAGCCCGACAGGGTACCCCTCAAACACTGAAGCTTTCTTT	CASSPTGYPSNTEAFF
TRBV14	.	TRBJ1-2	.	TGTGCCAGCAGCCAAGATTTTTATCTTGGCTACACCTTC	CASSQDFYLGYTF
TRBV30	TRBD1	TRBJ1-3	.	TGTGCCTGGAGACCCCTTGACAGGGGGAACACCATATATTTT	CAWRPLDRGNTIYF
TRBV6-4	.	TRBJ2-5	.	TGTGCCAGAAACGGACGGGCGGGGGAGACCCAGTACTTC	CARNGRAGETQYF
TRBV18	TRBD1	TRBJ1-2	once	TGTGCCAGCTCACCAAGTACAGACAGGGGCTATGGCTACACCTTC	CASSPSTDRGYGYTF
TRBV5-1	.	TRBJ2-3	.	TGCGCCAGCAGCCCCTCCGGATGGGCAAACACAGATACGCAGTATTTT	CASSPSGWANTDTQYF
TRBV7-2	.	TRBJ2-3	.	TGTGCCAGCAGCTTAATGGCGGGTTCTAGCACAGATACGCAGTATTTT	CASSLMAGSSTDTQYF
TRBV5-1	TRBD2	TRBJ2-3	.	TGCGCCAGCAGCTCCGGAAGGCGGGGGGATTCCACAGATACGCAGTATTTT	CASSSGRRGDSTDTQYF
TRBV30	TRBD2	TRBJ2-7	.	TGTGCCTGGATCGGGGCCTTGGGACTAGCGGGGTCCTACGAGCAGTACTTC	CAWIGALGLAGSYEQYF
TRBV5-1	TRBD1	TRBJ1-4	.	TGCGCCAGCAGCAACCAGGGGGCGGCAAATGAAAAACTGTTTTTT	CASSNQGAANEKLFF
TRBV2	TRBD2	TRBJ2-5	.	TGTGCCAGCAGTGAAGGGGGCGGGGGATTCCAAGAGACCCAGTACTTC	CASSEGGGGFQETQYF
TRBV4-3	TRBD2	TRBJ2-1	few	TGCGCCAGCAGCCAAGATGAACTAGCGGGAGTCAATGAGCAGTTCTTC	CASSQDELAGVNEQFF
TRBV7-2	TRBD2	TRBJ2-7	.	TGTGCCAGCAGCTTAATTAGCGGGGTACAGTACTTC	CASSLISGVQYF
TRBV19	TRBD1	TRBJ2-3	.	TGTGCCAGTAGTAGGGACAGGGGGCCCTACACAGATACGCAGTATTTT	CASSRDRGPYTDTQYF
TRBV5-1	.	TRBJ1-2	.	TGCGCCAGCAGCTTGGGTCAAGGGGGGGATCTCCGCTATGGCTACACCTTC	CASSLGQGGDLRYGYTF
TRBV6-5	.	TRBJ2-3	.	TGTGCCAGCAAGGTCGGGCCACAGGCAGATACGCAGTATTTT	CASKVGPQADTQYF
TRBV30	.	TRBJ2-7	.	TGTGCCTGGAGTCGAGAATTTTCCTACGAGCAGTACTTC	CAWSREFSYEQYF